This passage covers 30 T cell receptor beta chains from one sample sequenced in a study of Tregs in tolerant kidney transplant recipients. Profiling relied on immunoSEQ multiplex PCR, and the TCRdb table lists in-frame clones only, not all of them. This table lists 30,000 or so clones. Sequenced here: CD8+ T cells from blood, sampled before the transplant. These receptors were obtained from a human donor who received a combined kidney and bone marrow transplant.

A word on this clone: The CDR3 end falls 3 residues outside the read, so it is completed with the germline J gene. The chain employs TRBV2 and TRBJ2-7, with D maybe TRBD2 (6 bases). Germline V gives CDR1 SNHLY, CDR2 FYNNEI. The CDR3 is 15 amino acids. V dropped 4 bases and J dropped 1 base, with 14 bases sitting between them. The CDR3 protein is CASSAMMAGSYEQYF. Partial CDR3 DNA: TGTGCCAGCAGTGCCATGATGGCGGGATCCTACGAG. The full variable domain, in which reference TRBV2 and TRBJ2-7 provide the parts outside the CDR3, is EPEVTQTPSHQVTQMGQEVILRCVPISNHLYFYWYRQILGQKVEFLVSFYNNEISEKSEIFDDQFSVERPDGSNFTLKIRSTKLEDSAMYFCASSAMMAGSYEQYFGPGTRLTVT.

To note about this clone: The observed sequence ends 3 residues before the CDR3 terminus, with the missing tail filled in from the germline J gene. Distinct nucleotide sequences in the sample also encode this CDR3. J is TRBJ2-3 and V is TRBV7-9, with TRBD1 as a possible D gene (5 bases). V shed 5 bases and J shed 2 bases, with 14 bases lying between them. The germline gives CDR1 SEHNR, CDR2 FQNEAQ (reference sequence). The CDR3 spans 15 residues. CDR3: CASSPGQHSTDTQYF. CDR3 DNA, as far as it was read: TGTGCCAGCAGCCCAGGACAACATTCCACAGATACG.

Turning to this clone: The read ends 3 residues early relative to the CDR3; the germline J gene fills the gap. The chain carries TRBV7-2 and TRBJ1-1, with D unclear. CDR3 length: 13 amino acids. Germline V gene data show CDR1 as SGHTA and CDR2 as FQGNSA. V lost 3 bases, J lost 4 bases, and 9 bases lay in between. The part of the CDR3 DNA that was read is TGTGCCAGCAGCTTCGGGTTAGGCACTGAA. Translating it yields CASSFGLGTE. In full, the CDR3 reads CASSFGLGTEAFF. The full variable domain, in which reference TRBV7-2 and TRBJ1-1 provide the parts outside the CDR3, is GAGVSQSPSNKVTEKGKDVELRCDPISGHTALYWYRQSLGQGLEFLIYFQGNSAPDKSGLPSDRFSAERTGGSVSTLTIQRTQQEDSAVYLCASSFGLGTEAFFGQGTRLTVV.

As to this clone: With the read ending 3 residues before the CDR3 end, the germline J gene is used to fill in that end. This sequence joins TRBV13 and TRBJ1-4; tentative D call: TRBD1 (6 bases). CDR1 is PRHDT, CDR2 FYEKMQ, per germline (reference sequence). This CDR3 has 15 residues. Trimming took 5 bases from V and 7 from J, leaving 17 bases between them. CDR3 sequence reads: CASSPLDSSSEKLFF. CDR3 DNA (partial): TGTGCCAGCAGCCCCCTGGACAGTTCAAGTGAAAAA.

On this clone itself: The sequenced fragment ends 3 residues before the CDR3 boundary, so the rest is inferred from the germline J gene. The chain links TRBV7-9 to TRBJ1-1; TRBD1 matches 7 bases. Germline values: CDR1 SEHNR, CDR2 FQNEAQ (reference sequence). V dropped 2 bases and J dropped 1; count of bases not matched to a gene: 4. The CDR3 length is 15 residues. The CDR3: CASSLTGTENTEAFF. The CDR3 DNA, read in part, is TGTGCCAGCAGCTTAACAGGGACAGAGAACACTGAA.

Concerning this clone: The read terminates 3 residues ahead of where the CDR3 ends, so the germline J gene completes it. The chain has TRBV6-2 or TRBV6-3 and TRBJ1-1, with a weak D call TRBD1 (6 bases). The V end was cut by 6 bases, the J end by 0 bases, with 8 bases between. The germline V gene encodes CDR1 MNHEY and CDR2 SVGEGT. The CDR3 length is 13 residues. CDR3 bases read: TGTGCCAGCAGGAGGACAGTGAACACTGAA. Its translation: CASRRTVNTE. The entire CDR3 protein reads CASRRTVNTEAFF.

Of note for this clone: The DNA ends 3 residues before the CDR3 does, and the rest of the CDR3 is filled in from the germline J gene. The J gene is TRBJ1-1, the V gene TRBV19; D uncertain. The V gene's germline CDR1 is LNHDA and CDR2 SQIVND (reference sequence). V lost 5 bases and J lost 3, with 19 bases in between. The CDR3 runs 16 residues. The sequenced CDR3 bases are TGTGCCAGTAGTCGGAACTCCAGTCCGCGGGACACTGAA. Its protein is CASSRNSSPRDTE. The entire CDR3 sequence reads CASSRNSSPRDTEAFF.

On this clone: The CDR3 end lies 3 residues beyond the end of the read and is filled in from the germline J gene. The chain joins TRBV6-2 or TRBV6-3 to TRBJ2-5; no reliable D call. This CDR3 has 13 amino acids. Per the germline V gene, CDR1 is MNHEY and CDR2 is SVGEGT. Trimming took off 7 bases at V and 1 base at J, with 10 bases between the two ends. The CDR3 loop reads CASTELTQETQYF. Incomplete CDR3 DNA: TGTGCCAGCACCGAGCTCACCCAAGAGACC.

Concerning this clone itself: The CDR3 end falls 3 residues outside the read, so it is completed with the germline J gene. The V and J genes are TRBV30 and TRBJ2-7, with TRBD2 identical over 7 bases. V was clipped by 2 bases and J by 4 bases; unmatched bases: 14. The germline V gene encodes CDR1 GTSNPN and CDR2 SVGIG (reference sequence). The CDR3 is made up of 16 amino acids. CDR3 bases read: TGTGCCTGGAGTCTTCCGGGACTACCGAATCCATACGAG. The encoded protein is CAWSLPGLPNPYE. The full CDR3 reads CAWSLPGLPNPYEQYF.

On this clone itself: The read terminates 3 residues before the CDR3 end, so the remaining end is supplied by the germline J gene. The V and J genes are TRBV7-9 and TRBJ2-1; TRBD2 matches at 10 bases. The germline CDR1 and CDR2 sequences are SEHNR and FQNEAQ (reference sequence). The ends lost 4 bases at V and 4 bases at J; junction bases unmatched: 4. This CDR3 spans 15 amino acids. Here the CDR3 reads CASSSGLAEYNEQFF. CDR3 DNA, as far as it was read: TGTGCCAGCAGCTCCGGACTAGCGGAGTACAATGAG.

As concerns this clone: Sequencing ends 3 residues short of the CDR3 end; the germline J gene provides the rest. This chain connects TRBV2 to TRBJ2-7, with TRBD1 matching 8 bases. V shed 4 bases and J 2 bases; nucleotides not matched to a gene: 7. CDR1 and CDR2 (germline): SNHLY, FYNNEI. This CDR3 is built from 15 residues. The CDR3 is CASSAETGATYEQYF. CDR3 bases read: TGTGCCAGCAGTGCGGAGACAGGGGCCACCTACGAG.

CDR3 sequence reads: CASSQGLAGDNEQFF. The sequenced CDR3 bases are TGTGCCAGCAGCCAGGGGCTAGCGGGGGACAATGAG. The J gene is TRBJ2-1, the V gene TRBV16, with 10 bases that match TRBD2. The CDR3 is cut off 3 residues early in the read; its end comes from the germline J gene. In germline, CDR1 is KGHSY, CDR2 FQNENV. V gave up 3 bases and J gave up 5 bases; unmatched junction bases: 4. This CDR3 spans 15 amino acids.

Comments on this clone: The CDR3 is cut off 3 residues early in the read; its end comes from the germline J gene. The chain couples TRBV7-6 to TRBJ2-2, with D perhaps matching TRBD2 (6 bases). CDR3 length: 15 residues. Deletions cut 6 bases from V and 3 bases from J, with 14 bases between. Per the germline V gene, CDR1 is SGHVS and CDR2 is FNYEAQ. The covered CDR3 bases are TGTGCCAGCAGGGGGGGTCCGGGTTACACCGGGGAG. Translating gives CASRGGPGYTGE. The entire CDR3 protein reads CASRGGPGYTGELFF.

In regard to this clone: The DNA ends 3 residues before the CDR3 does, and the rest of the CDR3 is filled in from the germline J gene. The J gene is TRBJ2-3, the V gene TRBV2; 14 nucleotides line up with TRBD2. V shed 7 bases and J 0 bases; nucleotides not matched to a gene: 6. The CDR3 sequence is 17 residues long. From germline, CDR1 is SNHLY and CDR2 FYNNEI. This CDR3 is CASIGTSGRSSTDTQYF. Incomplete CDR3 DNA: TGTGCCAGCATTGGGACTAGCGGGAGATCTAGCACAGATACG.

Points on this clone: The sequenced fragment ends 3 residues before the CDR3 boundary, so the rest is inferred from the germline J gene. The gene calls are TRBV7-6 and TRBJ2-1; 11 positions match TRBD2. The CDR3 has 17 amino acids. Looked up from germline, CDR1 is SGHVS and CDR2 is FNYEAQ. V shed 2 bases, J shed 8 bases, and the junction held 11 bases outside the gene matches. Partial CDR3 DNA: TGTGCCAGCAGCTTATTGGTAGCGGGGGGGATGCGGGATGAG. The encoded protein is CASSLLVAGGMRDE. The CDR3 as a whole reads CASSLLVAGGMRDEQFF.

Comment on this clone: Read sequence stops 3 residues before the CDR3 end, and the germline J gene provides the missing end. This CDR3 is also generated by other DNA sequences in the sample. V usage is TRBV7-9 and J usage is TRBJ1-5; 8 bases line up with TRBD1. The CDR3 length is 15 residues. Germline lookup yields CDR1 SEHNR and CDR2 FQNEAQ (reference sequence). Unmatched junction bases numbered 7, after V lost 4 bases and J lost 5 bases. CDR3 DNA (partial): TGTGCCAGCAGCTCGACAGGGGCCGGAGATCAGCCC. Translated: CASSSTGAGDQP. The CDR3 reads in full as CASSSTGAGDQPQHF.

Note on this clone: The read falls 3 residues short of the CDR3 end, and the missing part is taken from the germline J gene. The chain combines TRBV19 with TRBJ2-1; no firm D call. CDR1 and CDR2 from the germline V gene are LNHDA and SQIVND (reference sequence). The germline V and J ends were trimmed by 7 bases and 0 bases, with 16 bases remaining between them. This CDR3 region has 16 residues. The CDR3 here is CASNEGPIGSYNEQFF. CDR3 bases read: TGTGCCAGTAACGAAGGGCCAATCGGCTCCTACAATGAG.

Of note for this clone: The read falls 3 residues short of the CDR3 end, and the missing part is taken from the germline J gene. The chain employs TRBV7-9 and TRBJ1-2, with D unclear. The CDR3 length is 15 residues. Germline CDR1 and CDR2: SEHNR and FQNEAQ (reference sequence). V was trimmed by 3 bases and J by 3 bases, leaving 14 bases between them. CDR3 DNA, as far as it was read: TGTGCCAGCAGCTTGACTGACGTTCAACACTATGGC. It yields the protein CASSLTDVQHYG. In full, the CDR3 reads CASSLTDVQHYGYTF.

Points on this clone: The read falls 3 residues short of the CDR3 end, and the missing part is taken from the germline J gene. The rearrangement joins TRBV11-2 to TRBJ2-5; D perhaps matches TRBD2 (5 bases). Germline V gives CDR1 SGHAT, CDR2 FQNNGV. The CDR3 contains 14 residues. Trimming stripped 5 bases from V and 5 bases from J, with 15 bases between. The CDR3 region is CASSGTRPGETQYF. CDR3 DNA, as far as it was read: TGTGCCAGCAGCGGAACCCGGCCGGGGGAGACC.

Remarks on this clone: Read sequence stops 3 residues before the CDR3 end, and the germline J gene provides the missing end. The V and J genes are TRBV29-1 and TRBJ1-2; 8 nucleotides line up with TRBD1. The J segment lost 4 bases and the V segment lost 7 bases, leaving 8 bases of the junction unmatched. Per the germline V gene, CDR1 is SQVTM and CDR2 is ANQGSEA. The CDR3 contains 13 residues. The part of the CDR3 DNA that was read is TGCAGCGCCGCGACAGGGGATCGCTATGGC. It encodes CSAATGDRYG. The whole CDR3 protein reads CSAATGDRYGYTF.

A note on this clone: The sequenced fragment ends 3 residues before the CDR3 boundary, so the rest is inferred from the germline J gene. The chain couples TRBV12-3 or TRBV12-4 to TRBJ1-1, with D perhaps matching TRBD1 (6 bases). The CDR3 length is 13 residues. Deletions cut 6 bases from V and 6 bases from J, with 14 bases between. CDR3 protein: CASRPQGNAEAFF. CDR3 bases read: TGTGCCAGCAGACCACAGGGAAACGCTGAA.

Concerning this clone itself: Read coverage stops 3 residues before the CDR3 terminus; the germline J gene supplies the remainder. The chain combines TRBV6-4 with TRBJ1-2; TRBD1 might be the D (6 bases). The germline gives CDR1 MRHNA, CDR2 SNTAGT. The CDR3 runs to 15 residues. The V and J ends lost 11 bases and 4 bases respectively, with 23 bases between them. The sequenced part of the CDR3 DNA is TGTGCCTCCTCAACGGACAGCCGCGGATTCTATGGC. The encoded protein is CASSTDSRGFYG. The CDR3 in its entirety is CASSTDSRGFYGYTF.

About this clone itself: The read finishes 3 residues shy of the CDR3 end, and the germline J gene is used to complete it. V is TRBV28 and J is TRBJ1-5; TRBD1 aligns across 9 bases. The CDR3 has 16 residues. Germline lookup yields CDR1 MDHEN and CDR2 SYDVKM. Trimming removed 4 bases from V and 5 bases from J; junction bases left unmatched: 9. The CDR3 sequence is CASSSRTGVGHQPQHF. CDR3 DNA (partial): TGTGCCAGCAGTTCCCGGACAGGGGTTGGTCATCAGCCC. The full variable domain, in which reference TRBV28 and TRBJ1-5 provide the parts outside the CDR3, is DVKVTQSSRYLVKRTGEKVFLECVQDMDHENMFWYRQDPGLGLRLIYFSYDVKMKEKGDIPEGYSVSREKKERFSLILESASTNQTSMYLCASSSRTGVGHQPQHFGDGTRLSIL.

Note on this clone: Read sequence stops 3 residues before the CDR3 end, and the germline J gene provides the missing end. The V call is TRBV13, the J call TRBJ1-1; unclear D gene. Trimming cost V 0 bases and J 0 bases, with 5 bases left between them. The CDR3 runs to 14 residues. Germline V CDR1 and CDR2: PRHDT, FYEKMQ (reference sequence). Incomplete CDR3 DNA: TGTGCCAGCAGCTTAGGCAGGCTGAACACTGAA. Translation gives CASSLGRLNTE. The CDR3 in full is CASSLGRLNTEAFF.

In regard to this clone: The sequenced fragment ends 3 residues before the CDR3 boundary, so the rest is inferred from the germline J gene. The genes are TRBV7-9 and TRBJ1-4; D is undetermined. The CDR3 totals 14 residues. V gave up 5 bases and J gave up 4 bases, with 11 bases separating them. CDR1 and CDR2 (germline): SEHNR, FQNEAQ (reference sequence). This CDR3 reads CASSPFELNEKLFF. CDR3 bases read: TGTGCCAGCAGCCCTTTTGAACTTAATGAAAAA.

With regard to this clone: An end of the junction does not agree with germline; a read error may underlie this. The read terminates 3 residues ahead of where the CDR3 ends, so the germline J gene completes it. The rearrangement links TRBV19 to TRBJ1-6; 12 bases match TRBD1. This CDR3 is built from 15 residues. Germline CDR1 and CDR2: LNHDA and SQIVND (reference sequence). CDR3 protein: CTSSLGTGGRSPLHF. Partial CDR3 DNA: TGTACCAGTAGTCTCGGGACAGGGGGCCGTTCACCC.

For this clone: The read ends 3 residues before the CDR3 terminus; that terminus is restored from the germline J gene. The rearrangement links TRBV18 to TRBJ1-1; tentatively, D is TRBD1 (5 bases). CDR1 is KGHSH, CDR2 LQKENI, per germline. V lost 6 bases and J 4 bases, leaving 9 bases between the germline ends. This CDR3 is built from 12 residues. Partial CDR3 DNA: TGTGCCAGCTCGTTTGACAGCACTGAA. Amino acid sequence: CASSFDSTE. The complete CDR3 sequence is CASSFDSTEAFF.

Of note for this clone: The read ends 3 residues early relative to the CDR3; the germline J gene fills the gap. The chain uses TRBV6-2 or TRBV6-3 and TRBJ2-2; D remains ambiguous. The V gene lost 5 bases and the J gene lost 6 bases, with 4 bases spanning the gap. This CDR3 has 11 amino acids. CDR1 MNHEY and CDR2 SVGEGT come from the germline V gene. The CDR3 is CASSPAGELFF. CDR3 DNA (partial): TGTGCCAGCAGTCCCGCCGGGGAG.

In regard to this clone: From the germline J gene comes the end of the CDR3, since the read stops 3 residues before it. The V and J genes are TRBV7-8 and TRBJ2-7, with 8 nucleotides matching TRBD1. Losses at the gene ends were 5 bases for V and 4 bases for J; bases not matched to a gene: 10. The CDR3 sequence is 15 residues long. Germline values: CDR1 SGHVS, CDR2 FQNEAQ. CDR3 loop: CASSVYRGMQYEQYF. CDR3 bases read: TGTGCCAGCAGCGTATACAGGGGGATGCAATACGAG.

Regarding this clone: The CDR3 goes on 3 residues after the read ends, and that part is filled in from the germline J gene. The chain recombines TRBV5-1 with TRBJ1-1, with TRBD1 matching 7 bases. The V gene end was trimmed by 4 bases and the J gene end by 7 bases; junction bases not matched to a gene: 7. Looked up from germline, CDR1 is SGHRS and CDR2 is YFSETQ. The CDR3 is 13 amino acids. The covered CDR3 bases are TGCGCCAGCAGCGCAACAGGGGTGAGTGAA. Protein product: CASSATGVSE. The full-length CDR3 reads as CASSATGVSEAFF.